The source of this T cell receptor (beta chain) is a study of blood T cell repertoires in COVID-19. This clone was counted between two and nine times. Residents of over 20 US areas, aged roughly 18 to 90 years, made up the participants. Participants' reported clinical history set cohort assignment. The repertoire was sequenced with immunoSEQ multiplex PCR; TCRdb's copy has only in-frame clones and lacks some. The data contain some 200,000 clones, 75% to 90% of them singletons. Trimming removed 7 bases at V and 0 bases at J, with 7 bases between. From germline, CDR1 is MNHEY and CDR2 SVGAGI. The CDR3 is made up of 13 amino acids.

The source material was PBMCs or T cells enriched from blood (not recorded which). This chain links TRBV6-5 with TRBJ1-5; D remains ambiguous. The origin of this receptor is a woman aged 40 to 50 with acute COVID-19. CDR3 DNA: TGTGCCAGCATGCACTTTAGCAATCAGCCCCAGCATTTT. The encoded protein is CASMHFSNQPQHF.